This T cell receptor (beta chain) stems from a study of CD8+ T cells in alopecia areata. In the study overall: Treated patients received severity scores based on the percentage of scalp area affected. Study outcomes and limitations: Having just one nonresponder leaves the connection between baseline CD8+ expansion and response unresolved. It was lesional scalp, especially alopecia totalis/universalis, that showed higher clonality than normal scalp.

Treatment: oral pan-JAK inhibitor, 5-10 mg twice daily. Collection of lesional scalp punch biopsies and peripheral blood was performed in alopecia areata patients. The V gene's germline CDR1 is SEHNR and CDR2 FQNEAQ (reference sequence). The length of the CDR3 is 15 residues. J was trimmed by 4 bases and V by 4 bases; bases with no gene match: 7. Points on this clone: The antigen remains unidentified.

After isolation, RNA underwent reverse transcription to generate cDNA as the sequencing template. The assay was immunoSEQ multiplex PCR, and TCRdb's table has in-frame clones only and misses some. The table has roughly 110,000 clones, 50% to 75% seen once. The clonotype was recovered from a human donor with alopecia areata. Sample: CD8+ T cells sorted from blood, taken at week 24, from a patient treated with tofacitinib. V usage is TRBV7-9 and J usage is TRBJ2-5, with TRBD2 matching 9 bases. Here the CDR3 reads CASSSPSGESETQYF. CDR3 nucleotides: TGTGCCAGCAGCTCCCCTAGCGGGGAGTCAGAGACCCAGTACTTC.